One sample yielded the 20 T cell receptor beta chains listed below, sequenced in a study of beta chain features in type 1 diabetes. The isolated RNA, all of it, was reverse transcribed, so expressed TCRB transcripts were what got sequenced. The repertoire was sequenced with immunoSEQ multiplex PCR; TCRdb's copy has only in-frame clones and lacks some. The sample yields roughly 250,000 clones, over 9.5% seen once. Sequencing was done on a sample of naive CD4+ T cells from blood. These receptors all stem from a woman between 18 and 29 years old in good health.

This clone was observed a few times. The chain links TRBV14 to TRBJ1-1, with a weak D call TRBD1 (5 bases). Trimming cost V 1 base and J 0 bases, with 9 bases left between them. The CDR3 consists of 15 residues. Per the germline V gene, CDR1 is SGHDN and CDR2 is FVKESK. The CDR3 sequence: CASSQVWGVNTEAFF. The CDR3 region has the DNA TGTGCCAGCAGCCAAGTTTGGGGGGTGAACACTGAAGCTTTCTTT.

This chain links TRBV2 with TRBJ1-2, with TRBD1 matching 10 bases. This CDR3 has 15 residues. The V and J ends lost 3 bases and 7 bases, in that order; junction bases with no gene match: 8. Germline V gives CDR1 SNHLY, CDR2 FYNNEI. CDR3 loop: CASSDRDRGKRGYTF. The CDR3 nucleotides are TGTGCCAGCAGTGATAGGGACAGGGGTAAGCGTGGCTACACCTTC.

This clone was observed a few times. CDR3 protein: CASSEDRTGSSEQYF. The CDR3 nucleotides read TGTGCCAGCAGTGAAGATCGGACAGGGTCCAGCGAGCAGTACTTC. The V call is TRBV6-1, the J call TRBJ2-7, with TRBD1 identical over 8 bases. Germline CDR1 and CDR2: MNHNS and SASEGT. CDR3 length: 15 amino acids. V was pared by 1 base and J by 6 bases, with 8 bases of the junction left unmatched.

The rearrangement joins TRBV21-1 to TRBJ1-6; the DNA was not compared with TRBD1, the D call given in the table. TRBV21-1 is flagged as a pseudogene. CDR3 length equals 13 residues. CDR3 coding DNA: TGTGCCAGCAGCCAGGGTCGGAACGCACCCCTCCACTTT. Translated: CASSQGRNAPLHF.

This clone was seen more than once but under ten times. This sequence joins TRBV2 and TRBJ1-5, with no clear D. V dropped 8 bases and J dropped 0 bases, with 11 bases sitting between them. Germline loops: CDR1 SNHLY, CDR2 FYNNEI. The CDR3 contains 14 residues. CDR3: CASGERSSNQPQHF. Written as DNA, the CDR3 is TGTGCCAGCGGCGAAAGGAGTAGCAATCAGCCCCAGCATTTT. The whole variable domain, filled in from reference TRBV2 and TRBJ1-5, reads EPEVTQTPSHQVTQMGQEVILRCVPISNHLYFYWYRQILGQKVEFLVSFYNNEISEKSEIFDDQFSVERPDGSNFTLKIRSTKLEDSAMYFCASGERSSNQPQHFGDGTRLSIL.

This clone turned up a few times. The chain recombines TRBV30 with TRBJ1-2, with D possibly being TRBD1 (6 bases). Germline V gives CDR1 GTSNPN, CDR2 SVGIG (reference sequence). Between the trimmed V and J ends, which lost 3 bases and 1 base, there was a span of 18 bases. There are 16 residues in the CDR3. This CDR3 is CAWSPQGYRINYGYTF. The CDR3 DNA follows: TGTGCCTGGAGCCCCCAGGGGTACAGGATTAACTATGGCTACACCTTC.

This clone was counted only a few times. This chain links TRBV14 with TRBJ2-1; D gene uncertain. CDR3 length: 15 amino acids. Deletions cut 0 bases from V and 4 bases from J, with 10 bases between. CDR1 and CDR2 from the germline V gene are SGHDN and FVKESK. This chain's CDR3 is CASSQDIPVYNEQFF. In nucleotides, the CDR3 is TGTGCCAGCAGCCAAGACATCCCAGTATACAATGAGCAGTTCTTC.

There are a few counts of this clone. The chain combines TRBV5-1 with TRBJ1-6, with D possibly being TRBD1 (6 bases). The CDR3 length is 14 residues. The germline gives CDR1 SGHRS, CDR2 YFSETQ. V was clipped by 3 bases and J by 6 bases, with 10 bases between them. DNA for the CDR3: TGCGCCAGCAGCTCCGACAGGCCTAATTCACCCCTCCACTTT. Translating gives CASSSDRPNSPLHF. Complete variable domain (other parts from reference TRBV5-1 and TRBJ1-6): KAGVTQTPRYLIKTRGQQVTLSCSPISGHRSVSWYQQTPGQGLQFLFEYFSETQRNKGNFPGRFSGRQFSNSRSEMNVSTLELGDSALYLCASSSDRPNSPLHFGNGTRLTVT.

The genes are TRBV4-2 and TRBJ2-7; the match to TRBD2 covers 12 bases. Germline CDR1 reads LGHNA; CDR2 reads YNFKEQ. V trimming: 3 bases; J trimming: 3 bases; junction bases outside the gene matches: 9. This CDR3 is built from 17 residues. The chain's CDR3 is CASSQGPTSGGSYEQYF. The CDR3, as DNA: TGTGCCAGCAGCCAGGGACCGACTAGCGGGGGAAGCTACGAGCAGTACTTC.

The table lists this clone with a few counts. The V gene is TRBV18, the J gene TRBJ1-5; 9 nucleotides agree with TRBD1. With V trimmed by 4 bases and J by 4 bases, 8 bases remained unmatched. Per the germline V gene, CDR1 is KGHSH and CDR2 is LQKENI. CDR3 length: 16 residues. The CDR3 nucleotides are TGTGCCAGCTCACGGGACAGGGAAAGGCCGAATCAGCCCCAGCATTTT. Translated, it gives CASSRDRERPNQPQHF.

This clone was seen only a few times. The chain joins TRBV5-5 to TRBJ2-3, with 11 bases identical to TRBD2. Germline V lookup: CDR1 SGHKS, CDR2 YYEKEE (reference sequence). This CDR3 region has 17 residues. V was pared by 0 bases and J by 1 base, with 4 bases of the junction left unmatched. This chain's CDR3 is CASSLVGSGRGTDTQYF. CDR3 nucleotide sequence: TGTGCCAGCAGCTTGGTGGGTAGCGGGAGGGGCACAGATACGCAGTATTTT.

This rearrangement joins TRBV9 to TRBJ1-3; D is unresolved. CDR3 length equals 14 residues. Germline values: CDR1 SGDLS, CDR2 YYNGEE. V gave up 2 bases and J gave up 0 bases, with 6 bases separating them. Written as DNA, the CDR3 is TGTGCCAGCAGCGTGCGGAGCTCTGGAAACACCATATATTTT. It specifies CASSVRSSGNTIYF.

This sequence joins TRBV5-4 and TRBJ2-7; TRBD1 agrees at 10 bases. CDR1 is SGHNT, CDR2 YYREEE, per germline (reference sequence). The CDR3 runs to 16 residues. V lost 5 bases and J lost 4; bases outside the gene matches: 12. The CDR3 sequence: CASSFGQGEKIYEQYF. In DNA, the CDR3 is TGTGCCAGCAGTTTCGGACAGGGGGAAAAAATTTACGAGCAGTACTTC.

This sequence joins TRBV30 and TRBJ2-7; TRBD1 agrees at 10 bases. Germline values: CDR1 GTSNPN, CDR2 SVGIG (reference sequence). V lost 7 bases, J lost 7 bases, and 16 bases stayed unmatched. CDR3 size: 15 residues. CDR3 loop: CAYTKTGGKLIEQYF. In DNA, the CDR3 is TGTGCCTACACCAAGACAGGGGGCAAGTTAATAGAGCAGTACTTC.

There are a few counts of this clone. The CDR3 nucleotides are TGTGCCAGCAGCTTCCGAACGGGAGGCCCCTACGAGCAGTACTTC. Protein sequence: CASSFRTGGPYEQYF. The gene calls are TRBV5-6 and TRBJ2-7; 7 bases are a match to TRBD2. Looked up from germline, CDR1 is SGHDT and CDR2 is YYEEEE. This CDR3 spans 15 amino acids. The V and J ends lost 2 bases and 2 bases, in that order; junction bases with no gene match: 7.

This chain connects TRBV23-1 to TRBJ2-1; tentative D call: TRBD1 (6 bases). TRBV23-1 is an ORF for which the function is uncertain. V lost 11 bases and J 6 bases, leaving 20 bases between the germline ends. This CDR3 is 14 amino acids long. This CDR3 is CAALQGASGNEQFF. CDR3 DNA: TGCGCCGCTTTACAGGGAGCTTCGGGCAATGAGCAGTTCTTC.

This chain links TRBV25-1 with TRBJ1-1; a weak D match, TRBD1 (6 bases). V dropped 3 bases and J dropped 1 base, with 12 bases sitting between them. Germline-derived CDR1 and CDR2 are MGHDK and SYGVNS. The CDR3 is made up of 15 amino acids. CDR3 in DNA: TGTGCCAGCAGTGAGGGCGGACAGCCGAACACTGAAGCTTTCTTT. This sequence encodes CASSEGGQPNTEAFF.

At least ten counts were recorded for this clone. The J gene is TRBJ1-4, the V gene TRBV7-9; D not certain. Germline V gives CDR1 SEHNR, CDR2 FQNEAQ (reference sequence). This CDR3 has 12 amino acids. With 4 bases removed from V and 7 bases from J, the gap between germline ends came to 7 bases. The CDR3 spells CASSSDFEKLFF. The CDR3, as DNA: TGTGCCAGCAGCTCCGACTTTGAAAAACTGTTTTTT.

As concerns this clone: Other DNA sequences from this sample encode an identical CDR3 as well. The gene calls are TRBV5-1 and TRBJ2-5, with 7 bases identical to TRBD1. The V gene end was trimmed by 3 bases and the J gene end by 2 bases; junction bases not matched to a gene: 1. This CDR3 region has 13 residues. CDR1 and CDR2 (germline): SGHRS, YFSETQ. CDR3 in amino acids: CASSWDSQETQYF. CDR3 coding DNA: TGCGCCAGCAGCTGGGACAGTCAAGAGACCCAGTACTTC.

As concerns this clone: The identical CDR3 is also encoded by other nucleotide sequences in the sample. The chain combines TRBV18 with TRBJ1-5; TRBD1 aligns across 9 bases. V shed 3 bases, J shed 6 bases, and the junction held 3 bases outside the gene matches. CDR1 is KGHSH, CDR2 LQKENI, per germline. CDR3 length equals 14 residues. The CDR3 sequence: CASSPGQGLQPQHF. DNA of the CDR3: TGTGCCAGCTCACCGGGACAGGGCCTTCAGCCCCAGCATTTT.